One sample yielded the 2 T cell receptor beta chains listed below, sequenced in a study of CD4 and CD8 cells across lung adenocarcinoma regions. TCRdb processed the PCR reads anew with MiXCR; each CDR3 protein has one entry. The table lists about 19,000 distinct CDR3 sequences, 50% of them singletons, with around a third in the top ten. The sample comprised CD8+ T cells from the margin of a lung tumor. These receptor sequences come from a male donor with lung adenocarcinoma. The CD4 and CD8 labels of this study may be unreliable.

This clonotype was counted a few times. The CDR3 loop is CASSPSSRANYGYTF. Here the CDR3 DNA reads TGCGCCAGCAGCCCCTCAAGCCGAGCTAACTATGGCTACACCTTC. The chain recombines TRBV5-1 with TRBJ1-2; unclear D gene. The V end lost 4 bases, the J end lost 0 bases, and 13 bases lay between the germline ends. Germline V CDR1 and CDR2: SGHRS, YFSETQ. The CDR3 is 15 amino acids.

CDR3 loop: CASSRPGQGNTIYF. CDR3 in DNA: TGCGCCAGCAGCCGGCCGGGACAGGGAAACACCATATATTTT. V is TRBV4-1 and J is TRBJ1-3; 7 nucleotides line up with TRBD1. This CDR3 region has 14 residues. V shed 4 bases, J shed 4 bases, and the junction held 4 bases outside the gene matches. Germline loops: CDR1 MGHRA, CDR2 YSYEKL.